The 13 T cell receptor beta chains reported below all come from one sample, sequenced in a study of monozygotic twins with cystic fibrosis. Some clones are missing from TCRdb's copy, which holds only in-frame ones; the method was immunoSEQ multiplex PCR. This sample carries about 14,000 clones, 80% to 90% of them seen once, and the ten largest clones take about 0.69%. The specimen was blood. The origin of the receptors is a boy aged 5-17 years with cystic fibrosis.

This chain links TRBV5-4 with TRBJ2-2; a possible D gene is TRBD2 (6 bases). The ends were cut back, 3 bases at V and 5 bases at J, with 14 bases in the middle. The CDR3 covers 15 residues. CDR1 is SGHNT and CDR2 is YYREEE in the germline V gene (reference sequence). CDR3 loop: CASSSYLGGTGELFF. In DNA, the CDR3 is TGTGCCAGCAGCTCGTACCTCGGGGGAACCGGGGAGCTGTTTTTT.

This clone was seen a single time. J is TRBJ2-3 and V is TRBV7-2; 7 bases match TRBD2. This CDR3 has 17 amino acids. V lost 2 bases to trimming and J lost 2 bases; unmatched junction nucleotides: 10. Germline V gives CDR1 SGHTA, CDR2 FQGNSA. This CDR3 reads CASSLREGLLSTDTQYF. CDR3 nucleotides: TGTGCCAGCAGCTTAAGGGAGGGACTACTTTCCACAGATACGCAGTATTTT.

This clone was counted a single time. The gene calls are TRBV5-4 and TRBJ2-5, with 7 bases that match TRBD1. This CDR3 has 16 amino acids. CDR1 and CDR2 from the germline V gene are SGHNT and YYREEE (reference sequence). The ends lost 0 bases at V and 4 bases at J; junction bases unmatched: 9. CDR3 loop: CASSLGGRGSTETQYF. The CDR3 bases are TGTGCCAGCAGCTTGGGAGGCAGGGGGTCCACAGAGACCCAGTACTTC.

The chain's CDR3 is CASSLYGAQQPQHF. In DNA, the CDR3 is TGTGCCAGCAGCTTATATGGGGCCCAGCAGCCCCAGCATTTT. This chain connects TRBV7-2 to TRBJ1-5; possible D gene TRBD1, 5 bases. Germline V CDR1 and CDR2: SGHTA, FQGNSA. The V gene lost 2 bases and the J gene lost 7 bases, with 12 bases spanning the gap. The CDR3 has 14 residues.

The J gene is TRBJ2-5, the V gene TRBV11-2, with D perhaps TRBD2 (6 bases). CDR1 SGHAT and CDR2 FQNNGV come from the germline V gene. Trimming stripped 3 bases from V and 4 bases from J, with 9 bases between. This CDR3 has 13 amino acids. CDR3 nucleotides: TGTGCCAGCAGCTTCGGGGGTGGAGAGACCCAGTACTTC. It codes for CASSFGGGETQYF.

V usage is TRBV6-5 and J usage is TRBJ1-1, with D perhaps matching TRBD1 (5 bases). V was pared by 2 bases and J by 0 bases, with 7 bases between. This CDR3 is 14 amino acids long. CDR1 is MNHEY, CDR2 SVGAGI, per germline. This chain's CDR3 is CASSYAGLNTEAFF. CDR3 coding DNA: TGTGCCAGCAGTTACGCAGGGTTGAACACTGAAGCTTTCTTT.

This clone has just one count. The chain has TRBV7-9 and TRBJ2-2; D may match TRBD1 or TRBD2 (5 bases each). CDR1 SEHNR and CDR2 FQNEAQ come from the germline V gene (reference sequence). The V end lost 3 bases, the J end lost 4 bases, and 12 bases lay between the germline ends. The CDR3 sequence is 15 residues long. This CDR3 is CASSFQGVGTGELFF. CDR3 DNA: TGTGCCAGCAGCTTCCAGGGAGTGGGCACCGGGGAGCTGTTTTTT.

The rearrangement uses TRBV2 and TRBJ2-5; maybe TRBD1 (6 bases). The CDR3 extends over 12 amino acids. Per the germline V gene, CDR1 is SNHLY and CDR2 is FYNNEI. Deletions cut 8 bases from V and 1 base from J, with 8 bases between. In DNA, the CDR3 is TGTGCCAGCCGGACAGTCCAAGAGACCCAGTACTTC. This gives the protein CASRTVQETQYF.

The chain couples TRBV7-9 to TRBJ2-3; D possibly corresponds to TRBD1 (5 bases). Trimming stripped 4 bases from V and 3 bases from J, with 11 bases between. This CDR3 contains 14 residues. Germline CDR1 and CDR2: SEHNR and FQNEAQ (reference sequence). This CDR3 is CASSWLGPTDTQYF. Here the CDR3 DNA reads TGTGCCAGCAGCTGGTTGGGGCCGACAGATACGCAGTATTTT.

The chain employs TRBV10-3 and TRBJ2-1, with TRBD1 matching over 7 bases. This CDR3 is built from 15 residues. The germline V gene encodes CDR1 ENHRY and CDR2 SYGVKD. After removal of 6 bases from V and 2 bases from J, the junction contained 7 bases not matched to a gene. CDR3 sequence (DNA): TGTGCCATCAGAGGACAGGTGTCTACCTACAATGAGCAGTTCTTC. Protein: CAIRGQVSTYNEQFF.

This clone was picked up one time. The chain uses TRBV27 and TRBJ1-4; the D gene is possibly TRBD1 (5 bases). Between the trimmed V and J ends, which lost 2 bases and 0 bases, there was a span of 13 bases. Looked up from germline, CDR1 is MNHEY and CDR2 is SMNVEV (reference sequence). There are 17 residues in the CDR3. The CDR3 sequence: CASSLHGTTTTNEKLFF. CDR3 nucleotides: TGTGCCAGCAGTTTACACGGGACCACCACAACTAATGAAAAACTGTTTTTT.

The V and J genes are TRBV19 and TRBJ2-3, with unresolved D. Germline V CDR1 and CDR2: LNHDA, SQIVND (reference sequence). V dropped 3 bases and J dropped 0 bases, with 13 bases sitting between them. This CDR3 comprises 16 residues. CDR3 in DNA: TGTGCCAGTAGTATTGATTCGAGCGCGAGCACAGATACGCAGTATTTT. Translating gives CASSIDSSASTDTQYF.

The chain couples TRBV7-9 to TRBJ1-5; D remains unclear. CDR1 SEHNR and CDR2 FQNEAQ come from the germline V gene (reference sequence). Trimming cost V 5 bases and J 6 bases, with 14 bases left between them. The CDR3 is 14 amino acids. For the CDR3, the DNA is TGTGCCAGCAGCATCGGACGGAGCGGTCAGCCCCAGCATTTT. Protein: CASSIGRSGQPQHF.